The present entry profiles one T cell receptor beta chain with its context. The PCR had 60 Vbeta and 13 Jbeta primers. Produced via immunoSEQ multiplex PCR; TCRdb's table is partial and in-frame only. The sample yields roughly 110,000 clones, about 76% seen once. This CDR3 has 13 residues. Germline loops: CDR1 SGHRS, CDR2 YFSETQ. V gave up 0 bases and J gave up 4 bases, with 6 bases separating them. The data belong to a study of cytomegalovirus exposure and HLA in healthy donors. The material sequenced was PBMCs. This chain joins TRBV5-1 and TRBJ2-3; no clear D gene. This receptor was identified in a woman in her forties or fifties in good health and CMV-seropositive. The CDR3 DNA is TGCGCCAGCAGCTTGGGCCAGGCAGATACGCAGTATTTT. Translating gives CASSLGQADTQYF.